This T cell receptor beta chain appears in the sequencing data of a study of cytomegalovirus exposure and HLA in healthy donors. General study findings and limits: Later analysis identified a missense DCLRE1C variant that was linked to TCR beta V- and J-gene trimming.

Vbeta (60) and Jbeta (13) primers were used in the PCR. The method was immunoSEQ multiplex PCR; TCRdb's version includes in-frame clones alone and lacks a portion of them. This table holds around 200,000 clones, roughly 79% found once. Points on this clone: Its cognate antigen is unknown.

The receptor was derived from a woman in her twenties or thirties in good health and CMV-seropositive. Sequenced sample: PBMCs.

CDR3 sequence reads: CASSRGLAEQFF. CDR3 nucleotide sequence: TGCGCCAGCAGCCGGGGACTTGCCGAGCAGTTCTTC. J is TRBJ2-1 and V is TRBV4-3, with D tentatively TRBD2 (6 bases). CDR1 and CDR2 (germline): LGHNA, YSLEER. This CDR3 comprises 12 residues. Trimming pared 4 bases from V and 10 bases from J, leaving 11 bases between.